These 18 T cell receptor beta chains share one sample of origin, sequenced in a study of regulatory and conventional T cells in RAG deficiency. TCRdb's table, derived via immunoSEQ multiplex PCR, lists solely in-frame clones and lacks some. In the table there are tens of thousands of clones, about nine tenths of which are singletons. These data were also reused for a study on regulatory T cells. That paper adds: Amplification used 52 TRBV primers and 13 TRBJ primers.

The sequenced material came from CD8+ T cells sorted from blood. All receptors come from a human donor in good health.

This clone was detected once. The J gene is TRBJ2-7, the V gene TRBV11-2, with a possible D match to TRBD1 (6 bases). CDR1 and CDR2 (germline): SGHAT, FQNNGV. There are 14 residues in the CDR3. Trimming removed 2 bases at V and 2 bases at J, with 10 bases between. CDR3: CASSLLTGTYEQYF. The CDR3 bases are TGTGCCAGCAGCTTACTCACAGGGACCTACGAGCAGTACTTC.

The chain recombines TRBV27 with TRBJ2-1; 14 nucleotides match TRBD2. The CDR3 extends over 17 amino acids. V lost 2 bases to trimming and J lost 6 bases; unmatched junction nucleotides: 6. CDR1 is MNHEY and CDR2 is SMNVEV in the germline V gene (reference sequence). The CDR3 loop is CASSLSGLAGGLNEQFF. The CDR3 nucleotides read TGTGCCAGCAGTTTAAGCGGACTAGCGGGGGGCCTCAATGAGCAGTTCTTC.

This chain joins TRBV11-2 and TRBJ2-7, with 11 bases that match TRBD2. The CDR3 has 15 residues. The V gene end was trimmed by 4 bases and the J gene end by 3 bases; junction bases not matched to a gene: 5. Germline CDR1 SGHAT, CDR2 FQNNGV. CDR3 nucleotide sequence: TGTGCCAGCAGCTATAGCGGGGGGGCTTTCTACGAGCAGTACTTC. Its protein product is CASSYSGGAFYEQYF.

This rearrangement joins TRBV6-5 to TRBJ2-7; a possible D gene is TRBD2 (5 bases). This CDR3 has 15 amino acids. The germline V and J ends were trimmed by 3 bases and 2 bases, with 14 bases remaining between them. Germline CDR1 is MNHEY and CDR2 is SVGAGI. The CDR3 nucleotides read TGTGCCAGCAGTTATAAGCGGAAGAGTACCTACGAGCAGTACTTC. Translating it yields CASSYKRKSTYEQYF.

The rearrangement uses TRBV5-1 and TRBJ2-3; D ambiguous. The CDR3 runs 13 residues. Trimming removed 5 bases at V and 3 bases at J, with 10 bases between. Germline V gene lookup returns CDR1 SGHRS and CDR2 YFSETQ. Here the CDR3 reads CASRDLRTDTQYF. CDR3 sequence (DNA): TGCGCCAGCAGAGACCTTAGGACAGATACGCAGTATTTT.

The chain carries TRBV12-5 and TRBJ2-3; 15 nucleotides agree with TRBD2. Germline assignment: CDR1 LGHNT and CDR2 FRNRAP. The CDR3 contains 16 residues. V gave up 9 bases and J gave up 4 bases; unmatched junction bases: 8. The CDR3 here is CASPGLAGGGADTQYF. DNA for the CDR3: TGTGCTAGCCCGGGACTAGCGGGAGGCGGGGCAGATACGCAGTATTTT.

This chain links TRBV14 with TRBJ2-5; D not certain. CDR1 and CDR2 (germline): SGHDN, FVKESK. The ends were cut back, 0 bases at V and 5 bases at J, with 4 bases in the middle. CDR3 size: 12 residues. DNA of the CDR3: TGTGCCAGCAGCCAAGATCTTGAGACCCAGTACTTC. Encoded protein: CASSQDLETQYF.

The rearrangement uses TRBV18 and TRBJ1-4; no clear D gene. Per the germline V gene, CDR1 is KGHSH and CDR2 is LQKENI. The CDR3 contains 13 residues. Between the trimmed V and J ends, which lost 3 bases and 4 bases, there was a span of 6 bases. CDR3 sequence reads: CASSPGLNEKLFF. Written as DNA, the CDR3 is TGTGCCAGCTCACCTGGCCTTAATGAAAAACTGTTTTTT.

The count of this clone is one. The gene calls are TRBV6-5 and TRBJ1-2, with TRBD1 matching 8 bases. V lost 4 bases, J lost 4 bases, and 8 bases stayed unmatched. This CDR3 contains 15 residues. Germline values: CDR1 MNHEY, CDR2 SVGAGI. In nucleotides, the CDR3 is TGTGCCAGCAGTTCGCGGACAGGGAGGGGCTATGGCTACACCTTC. It is translated as CASSSRTGRGYGYTF.

The CDR3 spells CASSSRGVVDTQYF. The CDR3 nucleotides are TGCGCCAGCTCTAGCCGGGGGGTTGTAGATACGCAGTATTTT. V and J are TRBV5-1 and TRBJ2-3, with TRBD2 matching over 7 bases. The CDR3 loop spans 14 amino acids. V gave up 7 bases and J gave up 5 bases; unmatched junction bases: 10. Germline V gene data show CDR1 as SGHRS and CDR2 as YFSETQ.

On this clone itself: Distinct nucleotide sequences in the sample also encode this CDR3. V gene TRBV28 combines with J gene TRBJ1-1; D is undetermined. CDR3 length: 13 amino acids. CDR1 and CDR2 from the germline V gene are MDHEN and SYDVKM. Trimming took off 3 bases at V and 1 base at J, with 6 bases between the two ends. Written as DNA, the CDR3 is TGTGCCAGCAGTTTGGTGGGGAACACTGAAGCTTTCTTT. It codes for CASSLVGNTEAFF.

The chain combines TRBV4-1 with TRBJ2-7; 8 nucleotides agree with TRBD2. V gave up 1 base and J gave up 6 bases; unmatched junction bases: 2. Germline V gene data show CDR1 as MGHRA and CDR2 as YSYEKL. The CDR3 contains 13 residues. The CDR3 loop is CASSQGLASEQYF. In nucleotides, the CDR3 is TGCGCCAGCAGCCAAGGACTAGCGAGCGAGCAGTACTTC.

V and J are TRBV16 and TRBJ2-4; 8 nucleotides align to TRBD2. J was trimmed by 6 bases and V by 0 bases; bases with no gene match: 7. This CDR3 has 16 residues. Germline V gene sequence: CDR1 KGHSY, CDR2 FQNENV. CDR3 residues: CASSQSVGLAGNIQYF. CDR3 nucleotides: TGTGCCAGCAGCCAATCAGTTGGGCTAGCGGGAAACATTCAGTACTTC. The full variable domain, completed using reference TRBV16 and TRBJ2-4, is GEEVAQTPKHLVRGEGQKAKLYCAPIKGHSYVFWYQQVLKNEFKFLISFQNENVFDETGMPKERFSAKCLPNSPCSLEIQATKLEDSAVYFCASSQSVGLAGNIQYFGAGTRLSVL.

The rearrangement joins TRBV6-5 to TRBJ1-2, with D perhaps matching TRBD1 (6 bases). CDR1 MNHEY and CDR2 SVGAGI come from the germline V gene. CDR3 length equals 15 residues. V was clipped by 6 bases and J by 6 bases, with 20 bases between them. In DNA form, the CDR3 reads TGTGCCAGCAGACCTCCCGGACAGAGACAGAATGGCTACACCTTC. Its protein is CASRPPGQRQNGYTF.

This chain links TRBV7-9 with TRBJ2-5, with 10 bases that match TRBD2. This CDR3 region has 18 residues. Looked up from germline, CDR1 is SEHNR and CDR2 is FQNEAQ (reference sequence). Losses at the gene ends were 4 bases for V and 0 bases for J; bases not matched to a gene: 11. The CDR3 nucleotides are TGTGCCAGCAGCTCCAACGCCAGACTAGCGGGCCACCAAGAGACCCAGTACTTC. Translated, it gives CASSSNARLAGHQETQYF.

This clone was detected only once. The chain joins TRBV5-8 to TRBJ1-1; 11 bases fit TRBD1. The trim removed 5 bases at V and 6 bases at J, leaving 9 bases unmatched. Germline V lookup: CDR1 SGHTS, CDR2 YDEGEE. The CDR3 loop spans 15 amino acids. The CDR3 nucleotides read TGTGCCAGCAGGACGGACAGGGGGCGCAGATCTGAAGCTTTCTTT. It specifies CASRTDRGRRSEAFF.

V and J are TRBV5-5 and TRBJ2-7, with TRBD1 as a possible D gene (6 bases). The V end lost 4 bases, the J end lost 5 bases, and 16 bases lay between the germline ends. Per germline, CDR1 SGHKS and CDR2 YYEKEE (reference sequence). This CDR3 contains 14 residues. The CDR3 sequence is CASSRGQGRDEQYF. As DNA, the CDR3 is TGTGCCAGCAGCCGAGGGCAGGGGCGGGACGAGCAGTACTTC.

This chain links TRBV7-2 with TRBJ2-5; D unresolved. V lost 1 base and J 1 base, leaving 10 bases between the germline ends. This CDR3 has 15 amino acids. From germline, CDR1 is SGHTA and CDR2 FQGNSA. The CDR3 DNA reads as TGTGCCAGCAGCTTAGTCTCCAGAACCCAAGAGACCCAGTACTTC. Amino acids: CASSLVSRTQETQYF.